Included here is one T cell receptor (beta chain) sequence, with context. No cognate antigen has been identified for it. One base away there is no much larger clone; base qualities are not given. The data stem from a study of T cells in localized non-small cell lung cancer (dated by TCRdb to 2020 to 2022). Turning to the overall study: The study examined T cell repertoires in a few hundred patients with early-stage NSCLC and compared tumors with uninvolved tumor-adjacent lungs. All 240 or so NSCLC patients in the cohort were treatment-naive and had localized lung tumors that were resected. NSCLC patients had a mean age of around 61 years, and 129 were male and over 85 female.

Study-level results and caveats: Longer overall survival was associated with higher blood T cell density, whereas shorter survival was associated with higher adjacent-lung clonality. The highest T cell clonality was observed in uninvolved tumor-adjacent lung, where clonality exceeded that of tumor, suggesting that antigenic responses were more focused in uninvolved tumor-adjacent lung. A median of 57 of the top 100 tumor clones turned up in the paired uninvolved adjacent lung, and 28 of those clones also ranked among the top 100 of that same adjacent lung. Because multi-region tumor sequencing was not performed, intratumor heterogeneity could not be ruled out. Because the study design was exploratory, TCR variables were selected using unadjusted p-values without false-discovery rate correction.

Measured from the cysteine to the phenylalanine, the CDR3 is 16 residues long. Only the CDR3 region is kept as DNA, spanning 48 bases read in frame from base 1. CDR1 and CDR2 are drawn from the germline V gene (reference sequence): LNHNV, YYDKDF. Germline trimming amounts to 0 bases on V and 5 bases on J, with 8 as the count of junction bases outside the gene matches. Uninvolved adjacent lung was taken at least 2 cm from the tumor margin and confirmed free of atypia by two independent pathologists. At diagnosis, tumor, uninvolved tumor-adjacent lung and peripheral blood were collected and then preserved as a mix of FFPE and fresh-frozen material. The immunoSEQ Assay was used to sequence TCR beta CDR3 regions from DNA. For the original study's pipeline: To compute T cell density, TCR beta template counts were normalized to usable DNA, which was estimated by amplifying housekeeping genes. Richness was estimated using the preseqR package, with extrapolation to 400,000 templates for PBMC samples and to 120,000 templates for tissue samples. Clonality was taken to be one minus Pielou's evenness. Differential abundance testing on productive amino-acid clonotypes, with a minimum total count of 5 and an alpha of 0.1, was used to identify tissue-enriched TCRs. Repertoire overlap between compartments was quantified with the Jaccard Index and Morisita Overlap Index. GLIPH clustered TCR beta CDR3s with public tetramer-defined viral CDR3s; viral motifs required at least three viral sequences plus V-gene enrichment. TCRdb stores this immuneACCESS table with in-frame sequences only. Part of the clones is absent; in the studies checked, under half of the shortfall reflects unresolved V genes, and no reason is known for the rest. The D gene and trimming were derived from the DNA, and the V and J assignments and clone size from that table. Across this sample there are a few thousand clones, with 25% to 30% seen only once. About 24% of the sample is taken by the ten largest.

Material: normal lung tissue next to the tumor, obtained before any cancer treatment. This clonotype was obtained from a man between 40 and 70 years old with stage I lung adenocarcinoma. The chain employs TRBV15 and TRBJ2-5, and TRBD2 aligns with 8 junction nucleotides. The DNA is TGTGCCACCAGCAGAGAACGGCGGGGGGTGATGGAGACCCAGTACTTC. The encoded protein is CATSRERRGVMETQYF.